This T cell receptor beta chain originates from a study of blood T cells in healthy people across ages. A few counts support this clonotype. Its antigen is unidentified. Study findings and constraints: Long-lived and aged donors differed, with more naive CD4+ cells and higher diversity in the long-lived.

The authors ran a second PCR of roughly 6 to 12 cycles using a sample-barcoded 5' primer and a J-beta primer mix. The yield of each sample was at least 2.5 million CDR3-containing paired-end reads. TCRdb ran MiXCR on the 5' RACE reads and lists one entry per CDR3 protein. In the table there are 800,000 or so distinct CDR3 sequences, around 25% of which are singletons. CDR1 and CDR2 (germline): LNHDA, SQIVND (reference sequence). The CDR3 is 16 amino acids. This sample was shared with a second study, whose subject was T cells of mothers and their children. That study reports: M1S, a second-PCR primer, added sample barcodes and 2-4 random nucleotides. The study found slightly higher but non-significant overlap in related versus unrelated mother-child pairs.

The receptor was derived from a boy aged 10-17 years in good health. The chain is built from TRBV19 and TRBJ2-5, with TRBD1 matching 7 bases. Matching the DNA end better, TRBJ2-7 makes the J call doubtful. Sample: blood. The CDR3 DNA reads TGTGCCAGTAGTATAGAGGACTCGACAGGGATCCACGAGCAGTACTTC. This gives the protein CASSIEDSTGIHEQYF.